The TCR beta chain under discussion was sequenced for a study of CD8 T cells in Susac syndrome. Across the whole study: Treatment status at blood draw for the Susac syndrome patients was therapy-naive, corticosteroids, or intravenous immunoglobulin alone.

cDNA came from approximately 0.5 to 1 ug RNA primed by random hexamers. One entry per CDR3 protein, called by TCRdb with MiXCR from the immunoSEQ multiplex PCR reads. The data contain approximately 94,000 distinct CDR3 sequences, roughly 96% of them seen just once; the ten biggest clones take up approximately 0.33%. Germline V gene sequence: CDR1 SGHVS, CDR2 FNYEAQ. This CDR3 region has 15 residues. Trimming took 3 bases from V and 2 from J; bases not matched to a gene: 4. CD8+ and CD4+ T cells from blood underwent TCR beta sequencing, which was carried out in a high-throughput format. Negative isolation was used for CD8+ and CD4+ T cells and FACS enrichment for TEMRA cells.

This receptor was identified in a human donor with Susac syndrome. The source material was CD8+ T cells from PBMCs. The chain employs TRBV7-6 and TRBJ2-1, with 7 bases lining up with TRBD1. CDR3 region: CASSLGQYPYNEQFF. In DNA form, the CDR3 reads TGTGCCAGCAGCTTGGGACAGTACCCCTACAATGAGCAGTTCTTC.